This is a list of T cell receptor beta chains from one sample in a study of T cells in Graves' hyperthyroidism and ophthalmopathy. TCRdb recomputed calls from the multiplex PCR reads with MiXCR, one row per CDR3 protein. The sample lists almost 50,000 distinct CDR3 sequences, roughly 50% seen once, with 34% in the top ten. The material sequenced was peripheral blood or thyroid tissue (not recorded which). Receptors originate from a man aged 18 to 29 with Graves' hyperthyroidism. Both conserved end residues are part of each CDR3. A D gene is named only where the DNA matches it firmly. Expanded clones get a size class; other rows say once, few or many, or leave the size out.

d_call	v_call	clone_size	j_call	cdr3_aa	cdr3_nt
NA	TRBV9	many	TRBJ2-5	CASSSGTAGVTQYF	TGTGCCAGCAGCTCAGGGACAGCGGGAGTAACCCAGTACTTC
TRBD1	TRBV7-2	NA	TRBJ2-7	CASSTRQGNVYEQYF	TGTGCCAGCAGCACTCGACAGGGGAACGTCTACGAGCAGTACTTC
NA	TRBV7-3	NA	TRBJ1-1	CASSSLTPPSTEAFF	TGTGCCAGCAGTTCGCTGACCCCACCGAGCACTGAAGCTTTCTTT
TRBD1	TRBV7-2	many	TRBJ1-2	CASSLAAHWDRSYGYTF	TGTGCCAGCAGCTTAGCGGCACATTGGGACAGGTCCTATGGCTACACCTTC
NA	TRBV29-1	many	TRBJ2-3	CSVERDSYTDTQYF	TGCAGCGTTGAGCGGGACAGCTACACAGATACGCAGTATTTT
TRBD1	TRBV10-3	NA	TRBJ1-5	CAISEDRGGNQPQHF	TGTGCCATCAGTGAGGACAGGGGAGGCAATCAGCCCCAGCATTTT
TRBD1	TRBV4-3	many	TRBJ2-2	CASSQGQLRTGELFF	TGCGCCAGCAGCCAGGGACAGCTACGGACCGGGGAGCTGTTTTTT
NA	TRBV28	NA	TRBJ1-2	CASSSFPGRSYCGYTF	TGTGCCAGCAGTTCGTTTCCGGGACGCTCATACTGTGGCTACACCTTC
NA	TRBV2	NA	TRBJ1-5	CASSQTDSNQPQHF	TGCGCCAGCAGCCAGACAGATAGCAATCAGCCCCAGCATTTT
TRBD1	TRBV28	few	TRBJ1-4	CASSPPDRANEKLFF	TGTGCCAGCAGCCCACCCGACAGGGCTAATGAAAAACTGTTTTTT
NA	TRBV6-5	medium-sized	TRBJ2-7	CATAGTTLGEQYF	TGTGCCACAGCCGGGACAACTTTGGGCGAGCAGTACTTC
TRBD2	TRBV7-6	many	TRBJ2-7	CASSLASSGSARFYEQYF	TGTGCCAGCAGCTTAGCGTCTAGCGGGAGTGCACGATTCTACGAGCAGTACTTC
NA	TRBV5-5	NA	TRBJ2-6	CAWNQTGSGANVLTF	TGTGCCTGGAACCAAACAGGTTCTGGGGCCAACGTCCTGACTTTC
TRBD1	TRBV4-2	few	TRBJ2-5	CASSHTGTVQGDQYF	TGTGCCAGCAGCCACACCGGGACAGTCCAAGGAGACCAGTACTTC
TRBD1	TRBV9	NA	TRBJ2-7	CASSITGTGWYEQYF	TGTGCCAGCAGCATAACCGGGACAGGGTGGTACGAGCAGTACTTC
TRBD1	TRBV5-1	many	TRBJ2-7	CASSWDRGFNSYEQYF	TGCGCCAGCAGCTGGGACAGGGGGTTCAACTCCTACGAGCAGTACTTC
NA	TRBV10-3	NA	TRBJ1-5	CARPPGGNQPQHF	TGTGCCAGGCCGCCGGGGGGCAATCAGCCCCAGCATTTT
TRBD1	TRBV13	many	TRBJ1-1	CASSLQGAVMNTEAFF	TGTGCCAGCAGCTTACAGGGGGCGGTCATGAACACTGAAGCTTTCTTT
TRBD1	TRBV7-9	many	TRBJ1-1	CASSLRGGWGQLNTEAFF	TGTGCCAGCAGCTTAAGGGGGGGATGGGGACAGTTGAACACTGAAGCTTTCTTT
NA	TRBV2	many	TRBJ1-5	CASSVRRRISNQPQHF	TGTGCCAGCAGTGTCCGCAGAAGAATTAGCAATCAGCCCCAGCATTTT
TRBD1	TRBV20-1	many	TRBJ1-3	CSARRTGIGNTIYF	TGCAGTGCTAGACGGACAGGGATTGGAAACACCATATATTTT
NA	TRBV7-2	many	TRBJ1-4	CASSYCSNNEKLFF	TGTGCCAGCAGCTATTGCAGCAATAATGAAAAACTGTTTTTT
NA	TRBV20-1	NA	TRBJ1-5	CSASGARLKRNQPQHF	TGCAGTGCTAGTGGGGCACGGTTAAAAAGGAATCAGCCCCAGCATTTT
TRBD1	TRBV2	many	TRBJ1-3	CASSADRALGNTIYF	TGTGCCAGCAGTGCAGACAGGGCGCTCGGAAACACCATATATTTT
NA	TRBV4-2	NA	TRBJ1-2	CASSHGEGSSIYGYTF	TGTGCCAGCAGCCACGGGGAGGGATCCTCGATCTATGGCTACACCTTC
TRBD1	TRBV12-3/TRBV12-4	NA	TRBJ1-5	CASSCASGQGAGQPQHF	TGTGCCAGCAGTTGCGCTTCCGGACAGGGGGCAGGTCAGCCCCAGCATTTT